This TCR beta chain was sequenced in a study of early T cells in non-severe SARS-CoV-2 infection. This clonotype has at least ten counts. Researchers tagged individual cDNA molecules with unique molecular identifiers. One entry per CDR3 protein results from TCRdb running MiXCR on the 5' RACE reads. Of 60,000 or so distinct CDR3 sequences in the sample, over 10% were seen once. The CDR3 sequence is 13 residues long. Trimming cost V 7 bases and J 9 bases, with 16 bases left between them. Germline V CDR1 and CDR2: MNHEY, SMNVEV (reference sequence). V usage is TRBV27 and J usage is TRBJ2-1; D is possibly TRBD2 (5 bases). The sample comprised whole blood. This receptor was obtained from an adult who was a healthcare worker with PCR-confirmed SARS-CoV-2 infection or an uninfected control (not recorded which). The CDR3 sequence is CASTRELYGEQFF. In nucleotides, the CDR3 is TGTGCCAGCACGAGGGAACTATATGGTGAGCAGTTCTTC.